A single sample is the source of the 17 T cell receptor beta chains below, sequenced in a study of circulating tumor DNA in untreated peripheral T-cell lymphoma. The protocol was immunoSEQ multiplex PCR, while the TCRdb copy is restricted to in-frame clones and leaves out a portion. The sample holds approximately 4,900 clones, under 80% seen once. The material sequenced was tumor tissue. These receptors originate from a human donor with peripheral T-cell lymphoma.

This clone was observed once. The V and J genes are TRBV5-1 and TRBJ1-5; D uncertain. Trimming stripped 0 bases from V and 0 bases from J, with 4 bases between. This CDR3 is built from 14 residues. Per the germline V gene, CDR1 is SGHRS and CDR2 is YFSETQ. CDR3 amino acids: CASSLGYSNQPQHF. As DNA, the CDR3 is TGCGCCAGCAGCTTGGGGTATAGCAATCAGCCCCAGCATTTT.

The genes are TRBV11-3 and TRBJ2-1, with unresolved D. V was shortened by 3 bases and J by 1 base, with 7 bases between the two germline ends. The germline CDR1 and CDR2 sequences are SGHNT and YENEEA. The CDR3 is made up of 14 amino acids. The DNA of the CDR3 is TGTGCCAGCAGCTTTACGGGTTCCTACAATGAGCAGTTCTTC. Translating gives CASSFTGSYNEQFF.

This clone was seen only once. The chain couples TRBV19 to TRBJ2-1, with D uncertain. The germline CDR1 and CDR2 sequences are LNHDA and SQIVND (reference sequence). Trimming removed 4 bases at V and 4 bases at J, with 8 bases between. This CDR3 region has 13 residues. CDR3 protein: CASSKGYYNEQFF. CDR3 coding DNA: TGTGCCAGTAGTAAGGGTTATTACAATGAGCAGTTCTTC.

This clone was detected once. The chain combines TRBV11-3 with TRBJ2-1; 13 bases align to TRBD2. Trimming took 5 bases from V and 2 from J; bases not matched to a gene: 3. Germline-derived CDR1 and CDR2 are SGHNT and YENEEA. This CDR3 region has 16 residues. As DNA, the CDR3 is TGTGCCAGCAGCCCGGGACTAGCGGGAACCTACAATGAGCAGTTCTTC. It is translated as CASSPGLAGTYNEQFF.

This sequence joins TRBV29-1 and TRBJ1-3; 8 positions agree with TRBD1. The CDR3 is 14 amino acids. CDR1 is SQVTM, CDR2 ANQGSEA, per germline. V gave up 7 bases and J gave up 0 bases; unmatched junction bases: 5. DNA of the CDR3: TGCAGCGCAGGACAGGGAGACTCTGGAAACACCATATATTTT. It is translated as CSAGQGDSGNTIYF.

The J gene is TRBJ1-5, the V gene TRBV28; 9 bases match TRBD1. The CDR3 spans 15 residues. Germline V gives CDR1 MDHEN, CDR2 SYDVKM. Trimming removed 4 bases from V and 5 bases from J; junction bases left unmatched: 6. CDR3 in DNA: TGTGCCAGCAGTTCTTGGGGACAGGGATATCAGCCCCAGCATTTT. This encodes CASSSWGQGYQPQHF.

This chain uses TRBV11-3 with TRBJ2-2; 7 bases agree with TRBD2. V shed 0 bases and J 6 bases; nucleotides not matched to a gene: 4. The length of the CDR3 is 15 residues. The germline V gene encodes CDR1 SGHNT and CDR2 YENEEA. In DNA, the CDR3 is TGTGCCAGCAGCTTAGAAGGTCTAGCGGCCGGGGAGCTGTTTTTT. Protein product: CASSLEGLAAGELFF.

This clone was found a few times. V gene TRBV6-8 combines with J gene TRBJ1-1; D gene ambiguous. Germline V gives CDR1 MNHGY, CDR2 SAAAGT. V gave up 1 base and J gave up 1 base, with 4 bases separating them. The CDR3 runs to 13 residues. Written as DNA, the CDR3 is TGTGCCAGCAGTTACTTCAGGAACACTGAAGCTTTCTTT. The encoded protein is CASSYFRNTEAFF.

The chain combines TRBV10-1 with TRBJ2-1; 13 bases agree with TRBD2. CDR3 size: 14 residues. The ends lost 11 bases at V and 7 bases at J; junction bases unmatched: 8. Germline V lookup: CDR1 WNHNN, CDR2 SYGVQD (reference sequence). In nucleotides, the CDR3 is TGCGCCTCTAAACCGGGACTAGCGGGGAATGAGCAGTTCTTC. Amino acid sequence: CASKPGLAGNEQFF.

Here the CDR3 DNA reads TGTGCCAGCAGCTTGGTGAGAGACACCGGGGAGCTGTTTTTT. Its translation: CASSLVRDTGELFF. The genes are TRBV7-5 and TRBJ2-2; the table's D gene call, TRBD2, was not cross checked with the DNA. TRBV7-5 is a listed pseudogene. This CDR3 comprises 14 residues.

J is TRBJ2-7 and V is TRBV19; 9 nucleotides match TRBD1. V shed 5 bases and J 2 bases; nucleotides not matched to a gene: 4. Germline V gene data show CDR1 as LNHDA and CDR2 as SQIVND (reference sequence). This CDR3 spans 14 amino acids. Written as DNA, the CDR3 is TGTGCCAGTAGTCCGGACAGGGGCCCCTACGAGCAGTACTTC. Its translation is CASSPDRGPYEQYF.

This clone was detected only once. This chain connects TRBV28 to TRBJ2-5; D is possibly TRBD2 (6 bases). Looked up from germline, CDR1 is MDHEN and CDR2 is SYDVKM. The CDR3 runs to 13 residues. V was pared by 5 bases and J by 5 bases, with 12 bases between. Here the CDR3 reads CASSPGTRETQYF. The CDR3 DNA reads TGTGCCAGCAGTCCCGGGACTCGGGAGACCCAGTACTTC.

V and J are TRBV12-5 and TRBJ1-5; no reliable D call. The CDR3 consists of 14 residues. Germline-derived CDR1 and CDR2 are LGHNT and FRNRAP. CDR3 in DNA: TGTGCCAGCGGTCCAACGGGTAGCAATCAGCCCCAGCATTTT. This gives the protein CASGPTGSNQPQHF.

This clone was seen only a few times. This chain joins TRBV11-3 and TRBJ2-5; D uncertain. Trimming stripped 5 bases from V and 0 bases from J, with 19 bases between. Germline CDR1 reads SGHNT; CDR2 reads YENEEA. CDR3 size: 17 residues. In DNA, the CDR3 is TGTGCCAGCAGCCCCCCGCCCAGGAACAGAAACCAAGAGACCCAGTACTTC. It codes for CASSPPPRNRNQETQYF.

This clone has just one count. The chain is built from TRBV11-3 and TRBJ2-7, with 11 bases aligning to TRBD2. Germline V gene sequence: CDR1 SGHNT, CDR2 YENEEA. The V segment lost 5 bases and the J segment 2 bases; nucleotides outside the gene matches: 5. The CDR3 runs to 15 residues. DNA of the CDR3: TGTGCCAGCAGCCCGCGACTAGCGGGGACCTACGAGCAGTACTTC. This translates into CASSPRLAGTYEQYF. Full variable domain (remainder filled in from reference TRBV11-3 and TRBJ2-7): EAGVVQSPRYKIIEKKQPVAFWCNPISGHNTLYWYLQNLGQGPELLIRYENEEAVDDSQLPKDRFSAERLKGVDSTLKIQPAELGDSAVYLCASSPRLAGTYEQYFGPGTRLTVT.

The V and J genes are TRBV28 and TRBJ1-1; 12 bases fit TRBD1. CDR1 and CDR2 (germline): MDHEN, SYDVKM. This CDR3 comprises 14 residues. V lost 11 bases to trimming and J lost 4 bases; unmatched junction nucleotides: 8. The CDR3 is CAGGTGGATTEAFF. CDR3 in DNA: TGTGCCGGCGGGACAGGGGGCGCGACCACTGAAGCTTTCTTT.

Here the CDR3 DNA reads TGCGCCAGCACCTTACGGACGGGGAACACTGAAGCTTTCTTT. Its protein product is CASTLRTGNTEAFF. The V gene is TRBV5-1, the J gene TRBJ1-1; D is uncertain. Germline lookup yields CDR1 SGHRS and CDR2 YFSETQ. Trimming took 6 bases from V and 1 from J, leaving 13 bases between them. This CDR3 has 14 residues. The complete variable domain, with remaining parts taken from reference TRBV5-1 and TRBJ1-1, reads KAGVTQTPRYLIKTRGQQVTLSCSPISGHRSVSWYQQTPGQGLQFLFEYFSETQRNKGNFPGRFSGRQFSNSRSEMNVSTLELGDSALYLCASTLRTGNTEAFFGQGTRLTVV.